This T cell receptor (beta chain) stems from a study of CD8 T cells in Susac syndrome. A quantity of about 0.45 to 1 ug RNA underwent reverse transcription using random hexamers. TCRdb fed the immunoSEQ multiplex PCR reads into MiXCR, producing one record per CDR3 protein. The sample gives under 200,000 distinct CDR3 sequences, approximately 95% of which show up once; 0.15% to 0.2% is in the top ten. Per the germline V gene, CDR1 is SGDLS and CDR2 is YYNGEE. Trimming cost V 0 bases and J 5 bases, with 15 bases left between them. CDR3 length equals 15 residues. This chain uses TRBV9 with TRBJ2-7; D uncertain. The sequencing input was CD8+ T cells from PBMCs. The sequence was obtained from a human donor with multiple sclerosis. The DNA of the CDR3 is TGTGCCAGCAGCGTAGGTCTATCTAATCCACACGAGCAGTACTTC. Its protein product is CASSVGLSNPHEQYF. Filled out from reference TRBV9 and TRBJ2-7, the complete variable domain reads DSGVTQTPKHLITATGQRVTLRCSPRSGDLSVYWYQQSLDQGLQFLIQYYNGEERAKGNILERFSAQQFPDLHSELNLSSLELGDSALYFCASSVGLSNPHEQYFGPGTRLTVT.